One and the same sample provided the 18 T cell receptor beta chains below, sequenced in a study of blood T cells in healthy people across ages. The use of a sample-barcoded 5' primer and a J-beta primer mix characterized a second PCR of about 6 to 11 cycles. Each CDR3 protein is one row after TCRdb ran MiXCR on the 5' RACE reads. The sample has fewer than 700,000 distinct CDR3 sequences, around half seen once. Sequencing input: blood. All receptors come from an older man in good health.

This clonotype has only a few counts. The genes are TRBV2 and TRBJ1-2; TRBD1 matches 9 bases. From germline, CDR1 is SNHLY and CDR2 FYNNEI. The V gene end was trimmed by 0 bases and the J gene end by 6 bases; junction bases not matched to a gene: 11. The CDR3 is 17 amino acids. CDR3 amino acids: CASSEAGTGRLVDGYTF. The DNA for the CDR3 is TGTGCCAGCAGTGAAGCTGGGACAGGGAGGTTGGTTGATGGCTACACCTTC.

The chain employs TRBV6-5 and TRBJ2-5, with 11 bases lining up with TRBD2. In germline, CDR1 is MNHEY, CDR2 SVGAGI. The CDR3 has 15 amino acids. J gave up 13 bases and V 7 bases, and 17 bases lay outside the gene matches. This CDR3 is CASTRLAGPQEARYF. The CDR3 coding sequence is TGTGCCAGCACCAGACTAGCGGGGCCGCAAGAGGCCCGGTACTTC.

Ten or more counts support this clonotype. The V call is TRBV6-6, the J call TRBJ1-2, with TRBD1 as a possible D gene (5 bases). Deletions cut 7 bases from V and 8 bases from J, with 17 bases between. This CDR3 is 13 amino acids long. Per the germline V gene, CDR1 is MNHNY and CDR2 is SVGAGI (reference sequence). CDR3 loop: CASTTRGSGGYTF. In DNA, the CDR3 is TGTGCCAGCACTACAAGGGGCTCGGGCGGCTACACCTTC.

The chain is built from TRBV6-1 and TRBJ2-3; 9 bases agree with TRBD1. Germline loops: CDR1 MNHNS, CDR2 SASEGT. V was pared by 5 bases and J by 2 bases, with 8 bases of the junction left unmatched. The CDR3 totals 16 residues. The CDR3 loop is CASSIRTGATTDTQYF. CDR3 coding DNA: TGTGCCAGCAGTATACGGACAGGGGCGACCACAGATACGCAGTATTTT.

The CDR3 DNA is TGCGCCAGCAGCCGGGGACGGCTGGGGTTAGTCCAAGAGACCCAGTACTTC. This encodes CASSRGRLGLVQETQYF. The chain couples TRBV5-1 to TRBJ2-5, with D tentatively TRBD1 or TRBD2 (5 bases each). Per germline, CDR1 SGHRS and CDR2 YFSETQ. The CDR3 sequence is 17 residues long. Trimming shortened V by 4 bases and J by 1 base, and 20 bases separated the two germline ends.

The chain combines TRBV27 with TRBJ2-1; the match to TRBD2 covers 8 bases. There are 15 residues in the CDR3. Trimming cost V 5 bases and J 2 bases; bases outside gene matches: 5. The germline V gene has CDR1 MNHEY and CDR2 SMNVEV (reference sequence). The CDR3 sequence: CASSISGTPYNEQFF. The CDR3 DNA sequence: TGTGCCAGCAGTATTAGCGGGACCCCCTACAATGAGCAGTTCTTC.

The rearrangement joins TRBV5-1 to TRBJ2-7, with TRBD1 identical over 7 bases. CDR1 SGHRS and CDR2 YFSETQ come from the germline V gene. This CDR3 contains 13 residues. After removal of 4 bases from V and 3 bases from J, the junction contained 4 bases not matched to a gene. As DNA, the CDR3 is TGCGCCAGCAGCCCTAACAGGGGCTACGAGCAGTACTTC. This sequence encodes CASSPNRGYEQYF. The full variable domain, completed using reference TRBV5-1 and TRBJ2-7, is KAGVTQTPRYLIKTRGQQVTLSCSPISGHRSVSWYQQTPGQGLQFLFEYFSETQRNKGNFPGRFSGRQFSNSRSEMNVSTLELGDSALYLCASSPNRGYEQYFGPGTRLTVT.

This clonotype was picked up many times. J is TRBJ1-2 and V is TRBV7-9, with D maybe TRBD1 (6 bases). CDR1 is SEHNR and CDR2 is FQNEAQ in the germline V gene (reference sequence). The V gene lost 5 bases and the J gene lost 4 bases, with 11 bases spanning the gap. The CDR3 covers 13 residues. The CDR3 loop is CASSPDSIYGYTF. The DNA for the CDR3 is TGTGCCAGCAGCCCGGACAGTATCTATGGCTACACCTTC.

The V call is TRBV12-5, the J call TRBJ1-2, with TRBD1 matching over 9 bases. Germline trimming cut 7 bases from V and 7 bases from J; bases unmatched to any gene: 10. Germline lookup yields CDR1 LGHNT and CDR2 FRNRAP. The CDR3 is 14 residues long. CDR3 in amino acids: CASAPTGTGLGYTF. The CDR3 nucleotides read TGTGCTAGTGCCCCAACCGGGACAGGGCTTGGCTACACCTTC.

The CDR3 is CASSGTGTNQPQHF. CDR3 bases: TGTGCCAGCAGCGGGACAGGGACCAATCAGCCCCAGCATTTT. This rearrangement joins TRBV6-2 or TRBV6-3 to TRBJ1-5, with TRBD1 matching 9 bases. J was trimmed by 3 bases and V by 6 bases; bases with no gene match: 3. The germline CDR1 and CDR2 sequences are MNHEY and SVGEGT. The CDR3 contains 14 residues.

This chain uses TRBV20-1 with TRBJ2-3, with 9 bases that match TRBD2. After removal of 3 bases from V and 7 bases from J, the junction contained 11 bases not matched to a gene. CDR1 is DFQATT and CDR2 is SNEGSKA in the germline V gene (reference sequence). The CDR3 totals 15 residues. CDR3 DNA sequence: TGCAGTGCTAGCCGGCCTAGCGGGGACTCTAATACGCAGTATTTT. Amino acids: CSASRPSGDSNTQYF.

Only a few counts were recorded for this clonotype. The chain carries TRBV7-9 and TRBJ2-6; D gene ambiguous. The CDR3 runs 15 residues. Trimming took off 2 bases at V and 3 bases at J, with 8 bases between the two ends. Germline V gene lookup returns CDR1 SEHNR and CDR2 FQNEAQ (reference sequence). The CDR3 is CASSLRQIGANVLTF. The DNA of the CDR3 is TGTGCCAGCAGCTTAAGGCAGATTGGGGCCAACGTCCTGACTTTC. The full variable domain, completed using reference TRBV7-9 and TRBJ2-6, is DTGVSQNPRHKITKRGQNVTFRCDPISEHNRLYWYRQTLGQGPEFLTYFQNEAQLEKSRLLSDRFSAERPKGSFSTLEIQRTEQGDSAMYLCASSLRQIGANVLTFGAGSRLTVL.

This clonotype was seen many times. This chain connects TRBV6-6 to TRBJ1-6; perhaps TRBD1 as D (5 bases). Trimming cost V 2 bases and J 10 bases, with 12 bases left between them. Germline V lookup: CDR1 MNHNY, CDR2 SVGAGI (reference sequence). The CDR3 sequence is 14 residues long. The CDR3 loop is CASSYIQGESPLHF. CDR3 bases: TGTGCCAGCAGTTACATCCAGGGTGAATCACCCCTCCACTTT.

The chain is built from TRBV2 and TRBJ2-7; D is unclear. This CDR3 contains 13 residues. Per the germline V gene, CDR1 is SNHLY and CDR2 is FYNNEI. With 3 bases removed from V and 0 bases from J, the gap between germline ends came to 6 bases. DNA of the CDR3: TGTGCCAGCAGTGAGGAGATCTCCTACGAGCAGTACTTC. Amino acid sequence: CASSEEISYEQYF.

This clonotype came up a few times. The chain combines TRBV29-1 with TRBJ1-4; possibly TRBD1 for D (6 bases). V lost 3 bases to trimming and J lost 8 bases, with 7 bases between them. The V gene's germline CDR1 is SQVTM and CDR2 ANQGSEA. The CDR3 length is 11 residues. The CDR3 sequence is CSVDTGEKLFF. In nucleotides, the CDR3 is TGCAGCGTTGATACAGGGGAAAAACTGTTTTTT.

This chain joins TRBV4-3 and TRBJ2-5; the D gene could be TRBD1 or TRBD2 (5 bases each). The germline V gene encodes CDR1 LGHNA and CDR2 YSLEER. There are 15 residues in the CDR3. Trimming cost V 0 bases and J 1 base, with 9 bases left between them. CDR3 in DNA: TGCGCCAGCAGCCAAGATCCAGGGACCCAAGAGACCCAGTACTTC. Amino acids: CASSQDPGTQETQYF.

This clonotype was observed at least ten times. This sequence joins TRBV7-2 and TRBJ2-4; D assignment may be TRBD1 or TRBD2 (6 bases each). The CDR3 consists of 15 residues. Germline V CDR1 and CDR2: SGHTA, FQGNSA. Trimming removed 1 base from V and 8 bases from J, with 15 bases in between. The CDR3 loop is CASSLGGAYLDIQYF. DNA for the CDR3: TGTGCCAGCAGCTTAGGGGGGGCTTACTTGGACATTCAGTACTTC.

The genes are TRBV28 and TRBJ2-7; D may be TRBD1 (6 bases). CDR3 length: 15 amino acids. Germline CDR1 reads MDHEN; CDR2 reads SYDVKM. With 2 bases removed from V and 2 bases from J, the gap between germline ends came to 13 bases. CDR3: CASSLQQGTTYEQYF. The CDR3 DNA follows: TGTGCCAGCAGTTTACAACAGGGAACCACCTACGAGCAGTACTTC.